These 17 T cell receptor beta chains came from one sample sequenced in a study of T-cell memory formation after mild COVID-19. TCRdb reanalysed the 5' RACE reads using MiXCR and keeps one entry per CDR3 protein. The data contain 110,000 to 150,000 distinct CDR3 sequences, under 30% of them singletons. Sequencing used PBMCs or a T cell subset sorted from them (not recorded which). All receptors derive from an adult woman who had mild COVID-19 (a few samples of this study predate the infection). Cell type and time point are not known.

A few counts support this clonotype. The chain recombines TRBV15 with TRBJ1-1; D may be TRBD1 (5 bases). The length of the CDR3 is 16 residues. Between the trimmed V and J ends, which lost 1 base and 3 bases, there was a span of 15 bases. Germline loops: CDR1 LNHNV, CDR2 YYDKDF (reference sequence). The CDR3 coding sequence is TGTGCCACCAGCAGAGGAATCGGGGTAGGGGACACTGAAGCTTTCTTT. Translating it yields CATSRGIGVGDTEAFF.

The J gene is TRBJ2-1, the V gene TRBV10-3; D gene ambiguous. Germline-derived CDR1 and CDR2 are ENHRY and SYGVKD. Deletions cut 4 bases from V and 8 bases from J, with 9 bases between. This CDR3 region has 12 residues. CDR3 loop: CAISGGGYEQFF. In DNA, the CDR3 is TGTGCCATCAGTGGTGGCGGCTATGAGCAGTTCTTC.

This chain uses TRBV7-3 with TRBJ2-5; 7 bases fit TRBD1. V shed 5 bases, J shed 5 bases, and the junction held 5 bases outside the gene matches. The CDR3 covers 13 residues. Germline CDR1 reads SGHTA; CDR2 reads FQGTGA. In nucleotides, the CDR3 is TGTGCCAGCAGCCCCGACAGGGACGAGACCCAGTACTTC. It yields the protein CASSPDRDETQYF.

This clonotype has just one count. Compared with germline, one end of the junction differs, possibly owing to a read error. CDR3 amino acids: CASSLTSGRAGDF. The CDR3 nucleotides are TGTGCCAGCAGCTTGACTAGCGGGAGGGCCGGAGACTTC. The J gene is TRBJ2-5, the V gene TRBV5-6; 13 positions agree with TRBD2. CDR3 length: 13 amino acids. Germline CDR1 is SGHDT and CDR2 is YYEEEE.

The rearrangement joins TRBV19 to TRBJ2-7, with TRBD1 matching over 8 bases. Germline trimming cut 6 bases from V and 4 bases from J; bases unmatched to any gene: 5. This CDR3 comprises 13 residues. Germline V gene lookup returns CDR1 LNHDA and CDR2 SQIVND (reference sequence). The CDR3 spells CASSRTGKYEQYF. For the CDR3, the DNA is TGTGCCAGTAGCCGGACAGGGAAATACGAGCAGTACTTC.

This clonotype was seen more than once but under ten times. The V and J genes are TRBV7-9 and TRBJ1-1; D perhaps matches TRBD1 (6 bases). CDR3 length equals 17 residues. The V end was cut by 1 base, the J end by 1 base, with 16 bases between. CDR1 is SEHNR, CDR2 FQNEAQ, per germline (reference sequence). CDR3 in DNA: TGTGCCAGCAGCTTAGGATCGAGCGGGGGGGCGAACACTGAAGCTTTCTTT. It is translated as CASSLGSSGGANTEAFF.

This clonotype was picked up one time. The chain couples TRBV2 to TRBJ2-7, with 9 bases matching TRBD2. The CDR3 contains 15 residues. Germline CDR1 is SNHLY and CDR2 is FYNNEI. V was pared by 1 base and J by 2 bases, with 3 bases of the junction left unmatched. The CDR3: CASSEEREDTYEQYF. The CDR3 DNA reads TGTGCCAGCAGTGAAGAGCGGGAGGATACCTACGAGCAGTACTTC.

The V and J genes are TRBV20-1 and TRBJ2-3, with D perhaps TRBD2 (5 bases). This CDR3 is built from 15 residues. V lost 2 bases and J 4 bases, leaving 16 bases between the germline ends. Germline-derived CDR1 and CDR2 are DFQATT and SNEGSKA (reference sequence). The CDR3 reads CSARLALSVADTQYF. DNA for the CDR3: TGCAGTGCTAGACTCGCGCTTAGCGTGGCAGATACGCAGTATTTT.

This rearrangement joins TRBV4-2 to TRBJ1-5; D call uncertain. V lost 0 bases to trimming and J lost 3 bases, with 3 bases between them. The CDR3 is made up of 13 amino acids. Germline assignment: CDR1 LGHNA and CDR2 YNFKEQ. The CDR3 DNA follows: TGTGCCAGCAGCCAAGACAACAATCAGCCCCAGCATTTT. Its translation is CASSQDNNQPQHF.

This clonotype was counted a few times. The rearrangement joins TRBV4-3 to TRBJ2-7; tentatively, D is TRBD1 (7 bases). The germline V gene encodes CDR1 LGHNA and CDR2 YSLEER. V was shortened by 0 bases and J by 1 base, with 16 bases between the two germline ends. This CDR3 comprises 17 residues. The CDR3 sequence: CASSQDLDREASYEQYF. The CDR3 DNA follows: TGCGCCAGCAGCCAAGATCTCGACAGGGAGGCGTCCTACGAGCAGTACTTC.

This clonotype has just a few counts. This rearrangement joins TRBV4-2 to TRBJ1-5; D uncertain. Germline V gene sequence: CDR1 LGHNA, CDR2 YNFKEQ. Trimming removed 4 bases at V and 5 bases at J, with 15 bases between. The CDR3 has 15 residues. This CDR3 reads CASSLVPVGDQPQHF. The CDR3 DNA is TGTGCCAGCAGCCTAGTACCGGTCGGAGATCAGCCCCAGCATTTT.

The CDR3 here is CASSLAGTLYEQYF. The CDR3 bases are TGCGCCAGCAGCTTGGCCGGGACACTCTACGAGCAGTACTTC. The rearrangement links TRBV5-1 to TRBJ2-7, with a possible D match to TRBD1 (6 bases). CDR3 size: 14 residues. Germline CDR1 SGHRS, CDR2 YFSETQ. Between the trimmed V and J ends, which lost 0 bases and 3 bases, there was a span of 10 bases.

The chain employs TRBV4-1 and TRBJ2-1; possibly TRBD2 for D (6 bases). Per germline, CDR1 MGHRA and CDR2 YSYEKL. CDR3 length equals 13 residues. Trimming took 4 bases from V and 10 from J, leaving 14 bases between them. As DNA, the CDR3 is TGCGCCAGCAGCCCGACTAGTTTAAAGGAGCAGTTCTTC. Translation gives CASSPTSLKEQFF.

This sequence joins TRBV7-8 and TRBJ2-5; 8 bases fit TRBD1. This CDR3 is 16 amino acids long. Trimming took 1 base from V and 0 from J; bases not matched to a gene: 4. The germline V gene has CDR1 SGHVS and CDR2 FQNEAQ. As DNA, the CDR3 is TGTGCCAGCAGCTTAGAGACAGGGGTTTACCAAGAGACCCAGTACTTC. Its translation: CASSLETGVYQETQYF.

This clonotype was seen more than once but under ten times. V is TRBV7-8 and J is TRBJ1-4; tentatively, D is TRBD1 (5 bases). Germline-derived CDR1 and CDR2 are SGHVS and FQNEAQ. The CDR3 runs 13 residues. V was cut by 11 bases and J by 3 bases, with 13 bases left in between. The CDR3, as DNA: TGTGCCTCCGGGGCGCGAGCTAATGAAAAACTGTTTTTT. Translating gives CASGARANEKLFF.

This clonotype was counted between two and nine times. The J gene is TRBJ2-1, the V gene TRBV29-1; 9 nucleotides agree with TRBD2. The CDR3 totals 15 residues. The ends lost 2 bases at V and 8 bases at J; junction bases unmatched: 10. In germline, CDR1 is SQVTM, CDR2 ANQGSEA. CDR3 sequence (DNA): TGCAGCGTTGAACAGCGCGGGAGGGCCCCCCATGAGCAGTTCTTC. It codes for CSVEQRGRAPHEQFF.

This chain connects TRBV5-1 to TRBJ2-7; weak D call: TRBD2 (6 bases). The V and J ends lost 4 bases and 3 bases respectively, with 17 bases between them. CDR3 length: 15 amino acids. Germline loops: CDR1 SGHRS, CDR2 YFSETQ. The chain's CDR3 is CASSLEGPWGYEQYF. CDR3 sequence (DNA): TGCGCCAGCAGCCTGGAGGGTCCGTGGGGCTACGAGCAGTACTTC.